This TCR beta chain emerged from a study of blood T cell repertoires in COVID-19. Overall study context: Samples came from the United States, Italy and Spain, spanning acute and convalescent COVID-19. T cells, B-cell-depleted T cells, or PBMCs provided the cDNA or gDNA that served as material.

Authors' processing steps: Using reference gene primer amplification, nucleated cell counts were estimated. Generated by immunoSEQ multiplex PCR, the TCRdb table keeps only in-frame clones and is missing some. V and J calls and clone size are copied from that table; D and trimming were computed from the DNA. The profile shows some 120,000 clones, around 86% of them singletons. Germline V gene lookup returns CDR1 LGHDT and CDR2 YNNKEL (reference sequence). This CDR3 contains 15 residues. The V and J ends lost 4 bases and 2 bases, in that order; junction bases with no gene match: 4. The table lists this clone with a count of one.

This TCR was sampled from a man older than 75 with active or convalescent COVID-19. J is TRBJ2-5 and V is TRBV3-1 (or the pseudogene TRBV3-2); the match to TRBD2 covers 10 bases. Material for sequencing was peripheral blood. This CDR3 reads CASSPRTSGQETQYF. As DNA, the CDR3 is TGTGCCAGCAGCCCGAGGACTAGCGGACAAGAGACCCAGTACTTC.